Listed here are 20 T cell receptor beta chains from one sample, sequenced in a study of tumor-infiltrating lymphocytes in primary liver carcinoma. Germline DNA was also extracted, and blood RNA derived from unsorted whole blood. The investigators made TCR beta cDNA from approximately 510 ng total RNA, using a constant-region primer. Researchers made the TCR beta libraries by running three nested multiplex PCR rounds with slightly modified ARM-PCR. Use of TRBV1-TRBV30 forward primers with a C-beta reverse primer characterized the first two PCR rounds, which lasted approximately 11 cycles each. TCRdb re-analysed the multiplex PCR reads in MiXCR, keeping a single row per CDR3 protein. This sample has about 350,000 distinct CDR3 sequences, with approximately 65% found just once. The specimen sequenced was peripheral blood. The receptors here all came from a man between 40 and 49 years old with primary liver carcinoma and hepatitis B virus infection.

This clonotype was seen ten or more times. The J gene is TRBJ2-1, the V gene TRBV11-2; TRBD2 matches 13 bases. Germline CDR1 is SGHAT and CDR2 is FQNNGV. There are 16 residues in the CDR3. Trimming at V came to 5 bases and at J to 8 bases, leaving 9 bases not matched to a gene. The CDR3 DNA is TGTGCCAGCAGCGCCGGGACTAGCGGGAATAGGGATGAGCAGTTCTTC. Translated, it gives CASSAGTSGNRDEQFF.

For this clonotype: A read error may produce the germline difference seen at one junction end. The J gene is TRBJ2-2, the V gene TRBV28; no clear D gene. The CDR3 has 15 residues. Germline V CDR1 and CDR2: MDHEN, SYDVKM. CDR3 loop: CANSLMGGNTGELFF. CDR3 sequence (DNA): TGTGCCAACAGTTTAATGGGCGGGAACACCGGGGAGCTGTTTTTT.

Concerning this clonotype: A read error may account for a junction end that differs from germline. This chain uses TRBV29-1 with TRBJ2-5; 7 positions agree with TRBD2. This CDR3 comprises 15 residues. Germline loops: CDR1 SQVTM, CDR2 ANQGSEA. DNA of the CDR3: TGCAACGTTGATTCCCCTAGCGGCCTCCAAGAGACCGAGTACTTC. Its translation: CNVDSPSGLQETEYF.

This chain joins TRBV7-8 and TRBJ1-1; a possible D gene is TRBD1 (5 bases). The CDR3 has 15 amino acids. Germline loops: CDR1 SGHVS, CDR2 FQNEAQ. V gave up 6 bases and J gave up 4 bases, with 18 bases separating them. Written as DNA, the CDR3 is TGTGCCAGCAGTCAAGGGGAGGGAAGGTGCACTGAAGCTTTCTTT. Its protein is CASSQGEGRCTEAFF. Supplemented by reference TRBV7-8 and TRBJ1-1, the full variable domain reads GAGVSQSPRYKVAKRGQDVALRCDPISGHVSLFWYQQALGQGPEFLTYFQNEAQLDKSGLPSDRFFAERPEGSVSTLKIQRTQQEDSAVYLCASSQGEGRCTEAFFGQGTRLTVV.

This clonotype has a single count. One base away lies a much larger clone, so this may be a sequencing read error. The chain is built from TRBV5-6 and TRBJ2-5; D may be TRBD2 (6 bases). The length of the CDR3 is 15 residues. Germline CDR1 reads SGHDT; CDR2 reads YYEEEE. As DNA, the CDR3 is TGTGACAGCAGCTTGGGTTCCAGGGAGGTGGAGACCCAGTACTTC. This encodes CDSSLGSREVETQYF. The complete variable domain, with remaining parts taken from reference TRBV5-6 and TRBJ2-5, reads DAGVTQSPTHLIKTRGQQVTLRCSPKSGHDTVSWYQQALGQGPQFIFQYYEEEERQRGNFPDRFSGHQFPNYSSELNVNALLLGDSALYLCDSSLGSREVETQYFGPGTRLLVL.

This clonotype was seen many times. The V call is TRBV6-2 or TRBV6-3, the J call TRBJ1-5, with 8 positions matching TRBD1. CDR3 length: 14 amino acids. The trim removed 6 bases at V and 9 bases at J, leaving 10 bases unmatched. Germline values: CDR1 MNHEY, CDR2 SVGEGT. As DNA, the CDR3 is TGTGCCAGCAGCCCCGGGACAGGTCCAAGGCCCCAGCATTTT. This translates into CASSPGTGPRPQHF.

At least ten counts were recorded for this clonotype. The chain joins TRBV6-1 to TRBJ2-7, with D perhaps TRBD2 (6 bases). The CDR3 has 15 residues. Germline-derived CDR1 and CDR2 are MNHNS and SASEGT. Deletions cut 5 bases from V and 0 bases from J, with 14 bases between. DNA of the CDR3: TGTGCCAGCAGTTGGGAGGACTACGACTCCTACGAGCAGTACTTC. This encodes CASSWEDYDSYEQYF.

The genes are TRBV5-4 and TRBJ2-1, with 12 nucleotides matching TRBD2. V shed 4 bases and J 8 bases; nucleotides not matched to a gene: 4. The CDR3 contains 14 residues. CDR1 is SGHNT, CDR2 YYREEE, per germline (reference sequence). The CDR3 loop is CASSEGLAGDEQFF. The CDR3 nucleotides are TGTGCCAGCAGCGAGGGACTAGCGGGCGATGAGCAGTTCTTC.

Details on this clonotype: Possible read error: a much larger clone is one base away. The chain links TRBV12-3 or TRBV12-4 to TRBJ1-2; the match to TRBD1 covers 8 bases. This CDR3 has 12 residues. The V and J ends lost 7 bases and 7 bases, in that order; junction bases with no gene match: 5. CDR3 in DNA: TGTGCCAGCATTCCAGGACAGGGTGGCTACACCTTC. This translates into CASIPGQGGYTF.

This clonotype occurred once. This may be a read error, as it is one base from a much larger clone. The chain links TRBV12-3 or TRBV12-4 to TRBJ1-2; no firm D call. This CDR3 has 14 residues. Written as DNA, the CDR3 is TGTGCCAGCAGTTCCGGTGCCAAGGTCTATGGCTGCACCTTC. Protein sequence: CASSSGAKVYGCTF.

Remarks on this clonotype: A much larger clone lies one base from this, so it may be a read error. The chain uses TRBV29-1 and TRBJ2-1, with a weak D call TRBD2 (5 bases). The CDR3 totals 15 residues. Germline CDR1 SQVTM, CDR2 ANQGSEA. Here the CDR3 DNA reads TGCAGCGGAGGAGGCGGATTCGGCTCCTACAATGAGCAGTTATTC. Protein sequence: CSGGGGFGSYNEQLF.

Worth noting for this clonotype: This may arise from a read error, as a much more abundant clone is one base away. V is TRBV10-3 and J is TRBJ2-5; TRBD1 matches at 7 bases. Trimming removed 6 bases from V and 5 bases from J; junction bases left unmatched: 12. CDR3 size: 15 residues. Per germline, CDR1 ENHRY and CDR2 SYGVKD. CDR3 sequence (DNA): TGTGCCATCAGGGCCGTGACAGGGAAGGGGGAGACCCAGTACTTC. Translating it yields CAIRAVTGKGETQYF.

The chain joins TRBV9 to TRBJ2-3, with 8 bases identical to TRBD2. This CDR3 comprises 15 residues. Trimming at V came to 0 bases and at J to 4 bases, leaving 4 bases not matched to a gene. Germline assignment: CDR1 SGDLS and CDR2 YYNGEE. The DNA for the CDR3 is TGTGCCAGCAGCGTAGAAGCGGGAGTCGCAGATACGCAGTATTTT. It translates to CASSVEAGVADTQYF.

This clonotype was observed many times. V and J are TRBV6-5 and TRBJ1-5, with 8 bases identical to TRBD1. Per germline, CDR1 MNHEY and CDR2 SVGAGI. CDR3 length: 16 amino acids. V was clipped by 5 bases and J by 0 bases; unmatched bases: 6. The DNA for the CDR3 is TGTGCCAGCAGTGAGAGGACAGGGCTTAGCAATCAGCCCCAGCATTTT. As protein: CASSERTGLSNQPQHF.

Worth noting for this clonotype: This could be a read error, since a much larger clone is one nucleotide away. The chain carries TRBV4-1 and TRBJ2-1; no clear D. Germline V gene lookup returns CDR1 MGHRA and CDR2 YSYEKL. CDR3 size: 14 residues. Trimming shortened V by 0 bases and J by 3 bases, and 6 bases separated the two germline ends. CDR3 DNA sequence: TGCGCCAGCAGCCAAGATGCCATCTACAATGAGCAGTTCTTC. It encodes CASSQDAIYNEQFF.

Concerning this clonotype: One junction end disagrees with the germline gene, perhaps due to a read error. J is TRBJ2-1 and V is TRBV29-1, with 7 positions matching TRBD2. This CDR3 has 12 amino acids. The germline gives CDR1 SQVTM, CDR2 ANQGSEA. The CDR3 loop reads CVVGAGDHEHFF. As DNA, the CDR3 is TGCGTCGTAGGCGCGGGAGACCACGAGCATTTCTTC.

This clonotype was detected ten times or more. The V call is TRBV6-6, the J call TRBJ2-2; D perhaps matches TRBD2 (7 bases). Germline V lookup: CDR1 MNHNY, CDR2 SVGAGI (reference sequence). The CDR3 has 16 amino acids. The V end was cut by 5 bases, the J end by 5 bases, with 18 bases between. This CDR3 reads CASSKRGRAGTGELFF. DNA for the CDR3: TGTGCCAGCAGTAAAAGGGGGAGGGCCGGGACCGGGGAGCTGTTTTTT.

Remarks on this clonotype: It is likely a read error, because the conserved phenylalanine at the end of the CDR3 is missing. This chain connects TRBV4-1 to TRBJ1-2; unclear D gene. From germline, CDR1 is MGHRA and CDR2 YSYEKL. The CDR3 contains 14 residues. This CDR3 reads CANSQTEANYGYTL. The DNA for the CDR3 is TGCGCCAACAGCCAAACGGAAGCTAACTATGGCTACACCTTA.

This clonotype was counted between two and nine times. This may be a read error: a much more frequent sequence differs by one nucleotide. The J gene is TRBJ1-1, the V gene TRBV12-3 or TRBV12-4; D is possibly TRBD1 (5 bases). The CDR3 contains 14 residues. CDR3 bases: TGTGTCAGCAGTTTGGGGGTTGGGAACACTGAAGCTTTCTTT. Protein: CVSSLGVGNTEAFF.

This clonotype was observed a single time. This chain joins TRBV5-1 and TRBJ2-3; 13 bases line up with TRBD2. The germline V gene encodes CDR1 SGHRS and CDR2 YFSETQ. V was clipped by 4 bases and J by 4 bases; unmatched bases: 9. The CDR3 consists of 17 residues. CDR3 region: CASSVGLAGFGPDTQYF. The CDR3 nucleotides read TGCGCCAGCAGCGTGGGACTAGCGGGGTTTGGGCCAGATACGCAGTATTTT. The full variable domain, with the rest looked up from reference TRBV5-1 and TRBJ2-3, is KAGVTQTPRYLIKTRGQQVTLSCSPISGHRSVSWYQQTPGQGLQFLFEYFSETQRNKGNFPGRFSGRQFSNSRSEMNVSTLELGDSALYLCASSVGLAGFGPDTQYFGPGTRLTVL.